Detailed here is one T cell receptor beta chain. Its antigen is currently unknown. Trimming shortened V by 5 bases and J by 3 bases, and 10 bases separated the two germline ends. CDR1 and CDR2 (germline): SQVTM, ANQGSEA. The CDR3 loop spans 12 amino acids. This sample is part of a study of cytomegalovirus exposure and HLA in healthy donors. Study results and limitations: Several V segments, TRBV6-2 and TRBV6-3 among them, could not be told apart and were dropped. In a later analysis, a missense DCLRE1C variant was linked to TCR beta V- and J-gene trimming. Both high specificity and high sensitivity reportedly marked the classifier's diagnosis of cytomegalovirus status.

PCR employed 60 Vbeta and 13 Jbeta primers. Some clones are missing from TCRdb's copy, which holds only in-frame ones; the method was immunoSEQ multiplex PCR. In the table there are over 70,000 clones, over 70% of which are singletons. Sequencing input: PBMCs. This TCR came from a woman between 50 and 59 years old in good health and CMV-seropositive. The V and J genes are TRBV29-1 and TRBJ1-2; possibly TRBD1 for D (5 bases). Written as DNA, the CDR3 is TGCAGCGTTCTAGGGGTGGACTATGGCTACACCTTC. Translating it yields CSVLGVDYGYTF.